The rows below give T cell receptor beta chains drawn from one sample of a study of T-cell reconstitution after alpha-beta-depleted transplantation in children. In TCRdb, the PCR reads were re-called with MiXCR into one record per CDR3 protein. This table holds hundreds of thousands of distinct CDR3 sequences, around 15% found once. The material was PBMCs, mostly from graft donor cells, obtained 360 days after TCRalphabeta/CD19-depleted stem cell transplant. The receptors stem from a boy under three years old who had a stem cell transplant for Wiskott-Aldrich syndrome, so the T cells may come from the graft donor. CDR3s include the opening cysteine and the closing phenylalanine or tryptophan. A D gene is named only where the DNA matches it firmly. Only some rows state a clone size, as once, few, many or a class for expanded clones.

cdr3_aa | cdr3_nt | v_call | clone_size | j_call | d_call
CASSLAYRVAAFF | TGTGCCAGCAGTTTAGCATACAGGGTTGCAGCTTTCTTT | TRBV12-3/TRBV12-4 | few | TRBJ1-1 | .
CASSQVHRSSYNEQFF | TGTGCCAGCAGCCAGGTCCACAGGAGCTCCTACAATGAGCAGTTCTTC | TRBV28 | . | TRBJ2-1 | .
CASSHPGDYTDTQYF | TGTGCCAGCTCCCATCCGGGGGACTACACAGATACGCAGTATTTT | TRBV12-3/TRBV12-4 | few | TRBJ2-3 | TRBD2
CASSPYLSGANVLTF | TGTGCCAGTAGTCCTTATCTCTCTGGGGCCAACGTCCTGACTTTC | TRBV19 | few | TRBJ2-6 | .
CASTPRGKGANVLTF | TGTGCCAGCACCCCCCGGGGAAAAGGGGCCAACGTCCTGACTTTC | TRBV2 | few | TRBJ2-6 | .
CASRMTGGAYEQYF | TGTGCCAGCAGAATGACAGGGGGGGCCTACGAGCAGTACTTC | TRBV12-3/TRBV12-4 | . | TRBJ2-7 | TRBD1
CATSRPRTSGVTDTQYF | TGTGCCACCAGCAGGCCACGTACTAGCGGGGTGACAGATACGCAGTATTTT | TRBV15 | many | TRBJ2-3 | TRBD2
CASRVRRAGSNEQFF | TGTGCCAGCAGGGTAAGGCGGGCAGGGTCGAATGAGCAGTTCTTC | TRBV7-9 | few | TRBJ2-1 | .
CASSLARQGGYEQYF | TGTGCCAGCAGCTTAGCTCGACAGGGGGGCTACGAGCAGTACTTC | TRBV7-9 | . | TRBJ2-7 | TRBD1
CAIRGPSADTQYF | TGTGCCATCAGGGGGCCTTCTGCAGATACGCAGTATTTT | TRBV10-3 | few | TRBJ2-3 | .
CASSPIPLSGANVLTF | TGTGCCAGCTCACCCATCCCTTTGTCTGGGGCCAACGTCCTGACTTTC | TRBV18 | . | TRBJ2-6 | .
CASSYQGPMGASYNEQFF | TGTGCCAGCAGTTACCAGGGGCCGATGGGTGCCTCCTACAATGAGCAGTTCTTC | TRBV6-2/TRBV6-3 | . | TRBJ2-1 | .
CASSVTSGSSYNEQFF | TGTGCCAGCAGCGTGACTAGCGGCAGCTCCTACAATGAGCAGTTCTTC | TRBV9 | many | TRBJ2-1 | TRBD2
CSARALTSGGYNEQFF | TGCAGTGCTAGAGCTCTGACTAGCGGGGGGTACAATGAGCAGTTCTTC | TRBV20-1 | . | TRBJ2-1 | TRBD2
CASSSPEGDLYGYTF | TGTGCCAGCAGCTCCCCTGAGGGGGACCTCTATGGCTACACCTTC | TRBV5-6 | few | TRBJ1-2 | .
CASSLGGTSSYEQYF | TGCGCCAGCAGCTTGGGGGGCACGAGCTCCTACGAGCAGTACTTC | TRBV5-1 | . | TRBJ2-7 | .
CASRSLGTDTQYF | TGTGCCAGCAGATCCCTAGGAACAGATACGCAGTATTTT | TRBV6-2/TRBV6-3 | few | TRBJ2-3 | .
CASSLPGETEKLFF | TGTGCCAGCAGCTTACCGGGGGAAACGGAAAAACTGTTTTTT | TRBV7-9 | . | TRBJ1-4 | .
CATSETSGSYNEQFF | TGTGCCACCAGTGAAACTAGCGGGTCTTACAATGAGCAGTTCTTC | TRBV24-1 | many | TRBJ2-1 | TRBD2
CASSRTTGLGKQFF | TGTGCCAGCAGCCGGACGACAGGTCTCGGGAAGCAGTTCTTC | TRBV11-2 | few | TRBJ2-1 | .
CASRDARSGTDTQYF | TGTGCCAGCAGGGATGCTAGGTCTGGGACAGATACGCAGTATTTT | TRBV12-3/TRBV12-4 | . | TRBJ2-3 | .
CASSQRQGRGTTDTQYF | TGCGCCAGCAGCCAGAGACAGGGGAGGGGGACCACAGATACGCAGTATTTT | TRBV4-1 | . | TRBJ2-3 | .
CASSVGGLRETQYF | TGTGCCAGCAGCGTAGGGGGGTTGCGCGAGACCCAGTACTTC | TRBV9 | . | TRBJ2-5 | .
CASNLYGLAYIDTQYF | TGTGCCAGCAACCTTTACGGACTAGCGTATATAGATACGCAGTATTTT | TRBV2 | . | TRBJ2-3 | TRBD2
CAISGSGQGVFEQYF | TGTGCCATCAGTGGCTCGGGACAGGGGGTATTCGAGCAGTACTTC | TRBV10-3 | many | TRBJ2-7 | TRBD1
CASSYMLGEKLFF | TGTGCCAGCAGTTACATGTTGGGTGAAAAACTGTTTTTT | TRBV6-5 | . | TRBJ1-4 | .
CASSLLSSYEQYF | TGTGCCAGCAGTTTACTGAGCTCCTACGAGCAGTACTTC | TRBV27 | few | TRBJ2-7 | .
CASSQGGPGANVLTF | TGTGCCAGCAGTCAGGGAGGCCCTGGGGCCAACGTCCTGACTTTC | TRBV28 | . | TRBJ2-6 | .
CASSFLRVGTDTQYF | TGTGCCAGCAGTTTTTTGCGGGTGGGCACAGATACGCAGTATTTT | TRBV28 | few | TRBJ2-3 | .
CASSFGLVSYEQYF | TGCGCCAGCAGCTTCGGACTAGTGAGCTACGAGCAGTACTTC | TRBV5-1 | . | TRBJ2-7 | TRBD2
CASSEARTTYGYTF | TGTGCCAGCAGTGAAGCCAGGACAACCTATGGCTACACCTTC | TRBV6-1 | . | TRBJ1-2 | .
CSARKGHEQYF | TGCAGTGCTAGAAAAGGGCACGAGCAGTACTTC | TRBV20-1 | . | TRBJ2-7 | .
CASSFTRTSYQQYF | TGTGCCAGCAGTTTCACGAGGACTTCCTACCAGCAGTACTTC | TRBV12-3/TRBV12-4 | few | TRBJ2-7 | .
CASSLIKQGGNIQYF | TGTGCCAGCAGCTTGATTAAACAGGGCGGGAACATTCAGTACTTC | TRBV5-5 | few | TRBJ2-4 | .
CASSYGQRGSYEQYF | TGTGCCAGCAGTTACGGTCAGAGGGGGTCCTACGAGCAGTACTTC | TRBV6-5 | few | TRBJ2-7 | .
CASSTGTVKFSSYEQYF | TGTGCCAGCAGCACCGGGACAGTCAAATTTAGCTCCTACGAGCAGTACTTC | TRBV13 | . | TRBJ2-7 | TRBD1
CASIPGQTYEQYF | TGTGCCAGCATCCCCGGACAGACCTACGAGCAGTACTTC | TRBV6-2/TRBV6-3 | few | TRBJ2-7 | .
CASRLEVGTGGADTQYF | TGTGCCAGCAGACTAGAGGTCGGGACAGGGGGCGCAGATACGCAGTATTTT | TRBV7-9 | few | TRBJ2-3 | TRBD1
CASSTTGDGNTIYF | TGTGCCAGCAGCACGACAGGGGACGGAAACACCATATATTTT | TRBV9 | . | TRBJ1-3 | TRBD1
CASTGRLYNEQFF | TGTGCCAGCACGGGACGCCTCTACAATGAGCAGTTCTTC | TRBV12-3/TRBV12-4 | few | TRBJ2-1 | .
CSASVGKNQPQHF | TGCAGTGCTAGTGTGGGGAAAAATCAGCCCCAGCATTTT | TRBV20-1 | few | TRBJ1-5 | .
CASSQTRTGLGTDTQYF | TGTGCCAGCAGCCAAACTAGGACAGGCTTGGGGACAGATACGCAGTATTTT | TRBV21-1 | many | TRBJ2-3 | .